This T cell receptor (beta chain) came from a study of T cells in Graves' hyperthyroidism and ophthalmopathy. Points from the study as a whole: Ophthalmopathy was separated from stable hyperthyroidism by a 13 V-J model. Blood shared most expanded thyroid clonotypes above 0.001.

A note on this clonotype: Its antigen is currently unknown.

Patients with uncontrolled infections, other autoimmune diseases, pregnancy or lactation were excluded. PBMCs were collected from a roughly 10 ml volume of fresh peripheral blood. The investigators amplified TCR beta CDR3 regions from RNA transcripts. With the HTBI primer set, the TCR CDR3 went through a first round of RT-PCR. One entry per CDR3 protein, called by TCRdb with MiXCR from the multiplex PCR reads. The table has some 370,000 distinct CDR3 sequences, around 15% seen once; the top ten hold 25% to 30%. The clonotype was recovered from a man aged 45-65 years with Graves' ophthalmopathy. The sample comprised blood.

CDR3 nucleotide sequence: TGTGCCAGCAGCTTAATGGGTTTCAGGCCCTCTGGGGCCAACGTCCTGACTTTC. Its protein is CASSLMGFRPSGANVLTF. The chain links TRBV7-9 to TRBJ2-6; D is ambiguous. The CDR3 is 18 residues long. Germline lookup yields CDR1 SEHNR and CDR2 FQNEAQ (reference sequence). V was pared by 2 bases and J by 0 bases, with 14 bases between. The whole variable domain, filled in from reference TRBV7-9 and TRBJ2-6, reads DTGVSQNPRHKITKRGQNVTFRCDPISEHNRLYWYRQTLGQGPEFLTYFQNEAQLEKSRLLSDRFSAERPKGSFSTLEIQRTEQGDSAMYLCASSLMGFRPSGANVLTFGAGSRLTVL.